Reported below is one T cell receptor (beta chain). As yet, its antigen is unknown. Purities over 95% were achieved in all sorted populations. This sample was included in a study of beta chain features in type 1 diabetes. cDNA synthesis used the whole RNA isolate, giving expressed TCRB sequences. About a million reads were obtained per stem cell-like memory T cell sample on average. Using immunoSEQ multiplex PCR, the repertoire was profiled, and TCRdb retains in-frame clones only, with some absent. The table has approximately 58,000 clones, 50% to 75% seen once. The CDR3 contains 15 residues. V was cut by 7 bases and J by 4 bases, with 16 bases left in between. CDR1 MDHEN and CDR2 SYDVKM come from the germline V gene. General observations from the study: Type 1 diabetes patients had TCRB CDR3s that were shorter (moderately but significantly so) in all four CD4+ subsets. Among type 1 diabetes patients, VDJ junctions had fewer insertions and more deletions. Compared with healthy donors, patients appeared to share more similar naive, central memory and regulatory TCRB repertoires.

The V call is TRBV28, the J call TRBJ2-2, with D possibly matching TRBD2 (6 bases). This sequence was found in a woman in her 30s with type 1 diabetes. Sequenced: stem cell memory CD4+ T cells from blood. The CDR3 DNA is TGTGCCAGCATGCCGGGGACTCACAGCACCGGGGAGCTGTTTTTT. Residues: CASMPGTHSTGELFF.